This entry lists 12 T cell receptor beta chains sequenced from one sample in a study of radiotherapy plus CTLA-4 blockade in lung cancer. The method was immunoSEQ multiplex PCR; TCRdb's version includes in-frame clones alone and lacks a portion of them. In the table there are around 37,000 clones, over 70% of which are singletons. Sample: peripheral blood, taken from a patient treated with radiotherapy plus ipilimumab. The receptor source for this set is a human donor with non-small cell lung cancer that progressed on radiotherapy plus ipilimumab.

As to this clone: The same CDR3 arises from other DNA sequences in this sample as well. The chain employs TRBV7-2 and TRBJ2-5, with D unresolved. Germline CDR1 SGHTA, CDR2 FQGNSA. Trimming cost V 0 bases and J 3 bases, with 5 bases left between them. CDR3 length equals 13 residues. CDR3 sequence (DNA): TGTGCCAGCAGCTTAGCGGCGAAAGAGACCCAGTACTTC. It codes for CASSLAAKETQYF.

CDR3 DNA: TGCGCCAGCAGCCAAGACGCTAGCGGGGGGTCTTACAATGAGCAGTTCTTC. Its protein is CASSQDASGGSYNEQFF. The chain is built from TRBV4-3 and TRBJ2-1, with 11 bases that match TRBD2. V shed 0 bases and J 4 bases; nucleotides not matched to a gene: 5. Germline CDR1 reads LGHNA; CDR2 reads YSLEER. The CDR3 consists of 17 residues.

The gene calls are TRBV5-4 and TRBJ2-1, with D possibly being TRBD2 (6 bases). Germline V lookup: CDR1 SGHNT, CDR2 YYREEE (reference sequence). V was cut by 4 bases and J by 12 bases, with 23 bases left in between. This CDR3 has 15 residues. In nucleotides, the CDR3 is TGTGCCAGCAGCCCGGGACTCTCCGCGACCGAGGGGCAGTTCTTC. Translation: CASSPGLSATEGQFF.

This clone came up a few times. The CDR3 bases are TGTGCCAGCAACCCAGATCAGAACACTGAAGCTTTCTTT. It encodes CASNPDQNTEAFF. This chain links TRBV14 with TRBJ1-1; D is undetermined. The germline V gene encodes CDR1 SGHDN and CDR2 FVKESK. The CDR3 consists of 13 residues. The V end lost 7 bases, the J end lost 1 base, and 10 bases lay between the germline ends.

This rearrangement joins TRBV7-3 to TRBJ2-1, with TRBD2 matching 10 bases. This CDR3 is 15 amino acids long. Germline lookup yields CDR1 SGHTA and CDR2 FQGTGA. Losses at the gene ends were 8 bases for V and 6 bases for J; bases not matched to a gene: 10. The CDR3 nucleotides read TGTGCCAGCGGCACCGGGACTAGCGAATCCAATGAGCAGTTCTTC. This translates into CASGTGTSESNEQFF.

This chain connects TRBV7-3 to TRBJ1-4, with D unclear. Germline assignment: CDR1 SGHTA and CDR2 FQGTGA. This CDR3 is built from 15 residues. V was cut by 0 bases and J by 5 bases, with 10 bases left in between. CDR3 DNA: TGTGCCAGCAGCTTAACGCTGGCAGTCAATGAAAAACTGTTTTTT. Its translation is CASSLTLAVNEKLFF.

The CDR3 here is CASRTNRGNEQFF. CDR3 sequence (DNA): TGTGCCAGCAGAACTAACAGGGGAAATGAGCAGTTCTTC. The rearrangement links TRBV2 to TRBJ2-1, with 7 positions matching TRBD1. Trimming removed 6 bases from V and 7 bases from J; junction bases left unmatched: 6. The length of the CDR3 is 13 residues. Germline loops: CDR1 SNHLY, CDR2 FYNNEI.

The chain carries TRBV28 and TRBJ1-2; the match to TRBD1 covers 7 bases. The CDR3 has 14 residues. Germline lookup yields CDR1 MDHEN and CDR2 SYDVKM. The junction had 6 bases not matched to a gene; V was cut back by 5 bases and J by 3 bases. CDR3 bases: TGTGCCAGCAGTCCGGGGACAGCCTACTATGGCTACACCTTC. This codes for CASSPGTAYYGYTF.

The chain employs TRBV7-6 and TRBJ1-1; no firm D call. This CDR3 has 14 amino acids. Germline V gene data show CDR1 as SGHVS and CDR2 as FNYEAQ. Trimming took 4 bases from V and 0 from J, leaving 9 bases between them. The DNA of the CDR3 is TGTGCCAGCAGCTCCATGGGAATGAACACTGAAGCTTTCTTT. It codes for CASSSMGMNTEAFF.

The chain is built from TRBV29-1 and TRBJ1-1, with 7 bases lining up with TRBD1. The CDR3 runs to 14 residues. V gave up 6 bases and J gave up 0 bases; unmatched junction bases: 7. Germline CDR1 SQVTM, CDR2 ANQGSEA. CDR3 DNA: TGCAGCGTGCAAGGGGACAGTCTGAACACTGAAGCTTTCTTT. Amino acids: CSVQGDSLNTEAFF. Supplemented by reference TRBV29-1 and TRBJ1-1, the full variable domain reads SAVISQKPSRDICQRGTSLTIQCQVDSQVTMMFWYRQQPGQSLTLIATANQGSEATYESGFVIDKFPISRPNLTFSTLTVSNMSPEDSSIYLCSVQGDSLNTEAFFGQGTRLTVV.

This clone was counted once. The chain joins TRBV19 to TRBJ2-5; possible D gene TRBD1, 6 bases. The J call is doubtful: the DNA matches TRBJ2-7 better. The CDR3 extends over 15 amino acids. In germline, CDR1 is LNHDA, CDR2 SQIVND (reference sequence). The chain's CDR3 is CASSIQGIRVHEQYF. Written as DNA, the CDR3 is TGTGCCAGTAGTATTCAGGGGATAAGGGTCCACGAGCAGTACTTC.

This clone showed up just a few times. The V and J genes are TRBV7-9 and TRBJ1-6; D gene uncertain. Germline CDR1 and CDR2: SEHNR and FQNEAQ (reference sequence). V shed 1 base and J shed 10 bases, with 8 bases lying between them. The CDR3 has 13 amino acids. The CDR3 loop reads CASSLEVGSPLHF. CDR3 sequence (DNA): TGTGCCAGCAGCTTAGAGGTGGGATCACCCCTCCACTTT.